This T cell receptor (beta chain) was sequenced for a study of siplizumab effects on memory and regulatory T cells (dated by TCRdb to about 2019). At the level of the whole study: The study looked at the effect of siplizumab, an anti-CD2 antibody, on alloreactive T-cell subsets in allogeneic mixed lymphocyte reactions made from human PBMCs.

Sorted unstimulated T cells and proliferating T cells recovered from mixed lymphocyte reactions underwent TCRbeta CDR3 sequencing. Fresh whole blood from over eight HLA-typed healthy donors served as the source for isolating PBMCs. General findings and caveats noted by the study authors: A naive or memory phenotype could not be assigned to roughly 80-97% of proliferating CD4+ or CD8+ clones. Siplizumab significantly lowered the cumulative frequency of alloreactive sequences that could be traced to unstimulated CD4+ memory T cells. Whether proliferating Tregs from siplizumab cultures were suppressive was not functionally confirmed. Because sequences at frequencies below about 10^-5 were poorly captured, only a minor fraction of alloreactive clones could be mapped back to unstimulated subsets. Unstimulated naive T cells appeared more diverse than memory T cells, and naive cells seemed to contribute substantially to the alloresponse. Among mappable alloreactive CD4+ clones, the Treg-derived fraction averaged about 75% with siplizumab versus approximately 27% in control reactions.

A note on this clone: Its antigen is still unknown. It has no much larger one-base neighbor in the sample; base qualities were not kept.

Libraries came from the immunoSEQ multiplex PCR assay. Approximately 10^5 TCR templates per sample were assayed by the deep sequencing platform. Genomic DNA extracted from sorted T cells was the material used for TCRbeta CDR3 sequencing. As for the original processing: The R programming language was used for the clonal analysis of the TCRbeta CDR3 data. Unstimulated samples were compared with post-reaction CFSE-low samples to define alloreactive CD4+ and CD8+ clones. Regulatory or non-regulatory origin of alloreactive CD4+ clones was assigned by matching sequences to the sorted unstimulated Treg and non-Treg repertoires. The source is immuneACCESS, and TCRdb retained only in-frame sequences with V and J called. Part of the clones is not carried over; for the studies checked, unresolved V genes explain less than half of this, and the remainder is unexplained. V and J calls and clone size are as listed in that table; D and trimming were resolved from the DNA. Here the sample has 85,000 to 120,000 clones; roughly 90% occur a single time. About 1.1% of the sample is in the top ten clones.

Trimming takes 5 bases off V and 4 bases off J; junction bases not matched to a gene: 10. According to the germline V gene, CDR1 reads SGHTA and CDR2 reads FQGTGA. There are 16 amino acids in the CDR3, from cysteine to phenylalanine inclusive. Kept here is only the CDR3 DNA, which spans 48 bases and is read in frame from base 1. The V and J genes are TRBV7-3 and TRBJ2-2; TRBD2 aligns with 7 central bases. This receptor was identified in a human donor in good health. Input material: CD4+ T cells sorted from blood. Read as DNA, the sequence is TGTGCCAGCAGCCCAACCGGGACTATAACCACCGGGGAGCTGTTTTTT. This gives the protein CASSPTGTITTGELFF.